The sequence of this T cell receptor beta chain was determined in a study of T cells in Graves' hyperthyroidism and ophthalmopathy. With regard to this clonotype: No antigen is known for it.

Exclusion criteria comprised uncontrolled infection, other autoimmune disease, pregnancy or lactation. Orbital computed tomography, thyroid ultrasound, serum thyroxine and TRAb, and clinical symptoms together informed the diagnoses. Findings and limits, study-wide: Ophthalmopathy was model-predicted a median around 6.1 months pre-onset. Most expanded thyroid clonotypes above 0.001 recurred in blood.

The length of the CDR3 is 16 residues. Germline CDR1 reads DFQATT; CDR2 reads SNEGSKA (reference sequence). Trimming stripped 0 bases from V and 0 bases from J, with 12 bases between. TCR beta CDR3 regions were amplified from RNA. The HTBI primer set served for first-round RT-PCR of the TCR CDR3. TCRdb processed the multiplex PCR reads anew with MiXCR; each CDR3 protein has one entry. Of 480,000 or so distinct CDR3 sequences in the sample, 40% to 55% were seen once. The chain carries TRBV20-1 and TRBJ1-5; D is uncertain. This receptor was identified in an adult woman with Graves' disease, either hyperthyroidism or ophthalmopathy (not recorded which). The sample consisted of peripheral blood or thyroid tissue (not recorded which). CDR3 DNA: TGCAGTGCTAGAGATCGGTCAGTGACTAGCAATCAGCCCCAGCATTTT. Translated, it gives CSARDRSVTSNQPQHF.